Following are 31 T cell receptor beta chains from one sample sequenced in a study of blood T cell repertoires in COVID-19. Profiling relied on immunoSEQ multiplex PCR, and the TCRdb table lists in-frame clones only, not all of them. The table includes more than 75,000 clones, over 65% detected once. The specimen was peripheral blood. The receptors here all came from a woman aged 70-85 years with acute or convalescent COVID-19.

The V gene is TRBV5-1, the J gene TRBJ2-7, with 8 positions matching TRBD1. Trimming removed 3 bases from V and 5 bases from J; junction bases left unmatched: 13. CDR1 is SGHRS, CDR2 YFSETQ, per germline. This CDR3 is built from 16 residues. CDR3 protein: CASSSTKGQVTNEQYV. CDR3 nucleotide sequence: TGCGCCAGCAGCTCAACAAAGGGACAGGTGACGAACGAGCAGTACGTC.

This clone was detected once. The chain has TRBV11-2 and TRBJ2-5, with 12 positions matching TRBD2. V shed 4 bases and J 4 bases; nucleotides not matched to a gene: 10. CDR3 size: 17 residues. Germline V gene lookup returns CDR1 SGHAT and CDR2 FQNNGV. CDR3 region: CASSSTQTSGGRETQYF. The DNA of the CDR3 is TGTGCCAGCAGCTCCACACAGACTAGCGGGGGTCGAGAGACCCAGTACTTC.

Only one count was recorded for this clone. The V gene is TRBV5-1, the J gene TRBJ1-1; D is perhaps TRBD1 (6 bases). Germline CDR1 SGHRS, CDR2 YFSETQ. This CDR3 region has 15 residues. The V and J ends lost 3 bases and 6 bases respectively, with 18 bases between them. CDR3 bases: TGCGCCAGCAGCTACACCTGGGGGGGCCCCGCTGAAGCTTTCTTT. Translation: CASSYTWGGPAEAFF.

J is TRBJ2-1 and V is TRBV6-4; 12 positions agree with TRBD2. This CDR3 spans 17 amino acids. J gave up 5 bases and V 0 bases, and 5 bases lay outside the gene matches. From germline, CDR1 is MRHNA and CDR2 SNTAGT. The DNA for the CDR3 is TGTGCCAGCAGTGACTCGCCTAGCGGGAGGGTCCACAATGAGCAGTTCTTC. It translates to CASSDSPSGRVHNEQFF.

V usage is TRBV18 and J usage is TRBJ2-1; TRBD1 matches 7 bases. This CDR3 is built from 16 residues. V lost 4 bases to trimming and J lost 1 base; unmatched junction nucleotides: 7. CDR1 is KGHSH and CDR2 is LQKENI in the germline V gene. CDR3 in amino acids: CASSLNTGQSYNEQFF. The CDR3 DNA reads as TGTGCCAGCTCACTTAATACGGGACAGTCCTACAATGAGCAGTTCTTC.

The rearrangement uses TRBV18 and TRBJ2-7; tentative D call: TRBD1 (7 bases). Germline loops: CDR1 KGHSH, CDR2 LQKENI. V lost 1 base to trimming and J lost 4 bases, with 17 bases between them. The CDR3 runs 16 residues. CDR3 nucleotides: TGTGCCAGCTCACCACAGGCAGGGGGAGGACGATACGAGCAGTACGTC. The encoded protein is CASSPQAGGGRYEQYV.

V usage is TRBV28 and J usage is TRBJ2-2; 9 bases line up with TRBD1. Germline CDR1 MDHEN, CDR2 SYDVKM. This CDR3 has 18 residues. V was pared by 6 bases and J by 0 bases, with 11 bases of the junction left unmatched. The CDR3 reads CASSTYQDRGSNTGELFF. As DNA, the CDR3 is TGTGCCAGCAGCACTTACCAGGACAGGGGATCGAACACCGGGGAGCTGTTTTTT.

Concerning this clone: At one boundary the junction diverges from the germline segment, which might be a read error. This sequence joins TRBV5-1 and TRBJ1-2; 7 bases match TRBD1. The CDR3 contains 15 residues. Germline-derived CDR1 and CDR2 are SGHRS and YFSETQ. In DNA, the CDR3 is TGCGCCAGCAGCTTGGCCCCGGACAGGTTGAATGGCCACACCTTC. It encodes CASSLAPDRLNGHTF.

This chain uses TRBV29-1 with TRBJ2-3; 8 bases are a match to TRBD2. This CDR3 region has 15 residues. Germline values: CDR1 SQVTM, CDR2 ANQGSEA. After removal of 6 bases from V and 2 bases from J, the junction contained 10 bases not matched to a gene. The CDR3 reads CSVLRGSGITDTQYF. The CDR3 nucleotides read TGCAGCGTCCTCCGGGGTAGCGGGATCACAGATACGCAGTATTTT.

This clone was seen a single time. The chain couples TRBV7-2 to TRBJ2-7; a possible D gene is TRBD2 (5 bases). The germline V gene encodes CDR1 SGHTA and CDR2 FQGNSA. This CDR3 is 12 amino acids long. V was clipped by 8 bases and J by 2 bases, with 10 bases between them. CDR3 residues: CASARGPYEQYV. CDR3 nucleotide sequence: TGTGCCAGCGCTAGAGGGCCCTACGAGCAGTACGTC.

This sequence joins TRBV6-5 and TRBJ1-2; D possibly corresponds to TRBD1 (5 bases). Germline loops: CDR1 MNHEY, CDR2 SVGAGI. Trimming cost V 1 base and J 6 bases, with 12 bases left between them. This CDR3 region has 14 residues. The CDR3 spells CASSYYGHRNGYTF. The CDR3 DNA is TGTGCCAGCAGTTACTATGGACATCGAAATGGCTACACCTTC.

This chain connects TRBV19 to TRBJ1-3, with a possible D match to TRBD1 (6 bases). V gave up 7 bases and J gave up 0 bases, with 10 bases separating them. The CDR3 has 14 amino acids. CDR1 LNHDA and CDR2 SQIVND come from the germline V gene (reference sequence). CDR3 bases: TGTGCCAGTATGAGGGGGATCTCTGGAAACACCATATATTTT. It encodes CASMRGISGNTIYF.

The chain uses TRBV24-1 and TRBJ2-4, with TRBD2 as a possible D gene (6 bases). Trimming cost V 3 bases and J 6 bases, with 11 bases left between them. The CDR3 is made up of 14 amino acids. The germline CDR1 and CDR2 sequences are KGHDR and SFDVKD. The CDR3 loop is CATSDERAGNIQYF. The CDR3, as DNA: TGTGCCACCAGTGATGAGCGGGCTGGAAACATTCAGTACTTC.

CDR3 DNA: TGCGCCAGCTTGGAGGGGGGGGCCGGAGAGACCCAGTACTTC. It encodes CASLEGGAGETQYF. The genes are TRBV5-1 and TRBJ2-5, with D possibly being TRBD2 (7 bases). V was cut by 7 bases and J by 4 bases, with 17 bases left in between. The CDR3 covers 14 residues. The germline gives CDR1 SGHRS, CDR2 YFSETQ. Looking up the rest from reference TRBV5-1 and TRBJ2-5 gives the full variable domain: KAGVTQTPRYLIKTRGQQVTLSCSPISGHRSVSWYQQTPGQGLQFLFEYFSETQRNKGNFPGRFSGRQFSNSRSEMNVSTLELGDSALYLCASLEGGAGETQYFGPGTRLLVL.

The gene calls are TRBV5-6 and TRBJ2-1; either TRBD1 or TRBD2 may fit D (5 bases each). Trimming removed 4 bases at V and 6 bases at J, with 11 bases between. The CDR3 contains 13 residues. Germline values: CDR1 SGHDT, CDR2 YYEEEE. The CDR3 DNA sequence: TGTGCCAGCAGCCTGGGACGCGGCAATGAGCAGTTCTTC. It is translated as CASSLGRGNEQFF.

V gene TRBV6-6 combines with J gene TRBJ2-7, with TRBD2 identical over 12 bases. This CDR3 has 15 residues. After removal of 6 bases from V and 5 bases from J, the junction contained 8 bases not matched to a gene. Germline values: CDR1 MNHNY, CDR2 SVGAGI (reference sequence). The CDR3 is CASSIRLAGVDEQYV. The DNA of the CDR3 is TGTGCCAGCAGCATTAGACTAGCGGGGGTAGACGAGCAGTACGTC.

This chain links TRBV7-9 with TRBJ1-2, with TRBD1 matching 9 bases. This CDR3 is built from 15 residues. Germline V gene sequence: CDR1 SEHNR, CDR2 FQNEAQ (reference sequence). Losses at the gene ends were 0 bases for V and 7 bases for J; bases not matched to a gene: 6. CDR3 bases: TGTGCCAGCAGCTTAGCGTTACAGGGGGCGCTTGGCTACACCTTC. Its protein product is CASSLALQGALGYTF.

J is TRBJ1-1 and V is TRBV11-2, with D possibly TRBD1 on 5 matching bases. Germline V gives CDR1 SGHAT, CDR2 FQNNGV. The CDR3 is made up of 16 amino acids. Trimming shortened V by 1 base and J by 2 bases, and 14 bases separated the two germline ends. The CDR3 protein is CASSLVGRGGNTEAFF. The CDR3 nucleotides read TGTGCCAGCAGCTTAGTCGGTCGGGGGGGAAACACTGAAGCTTTCTTT.

CDR3 coding DNA: TGTGCCAGCAGCTCGGGACTAGCGGGCGGCGAGCAGTTCTTC. Amino acid sequence: CASSSGLAGGEQFF. The rearrangement uses TRBV11-3 and TRBJ2-1, with 12 nucleotides matching TRBD2. V trimming: 4 bases; J trimming: 10 bases; junction bases outside the gene matches: 5. The CDR3 spans 14 residues. The V gene's germline CDR1 is SGHNT and CDR2 YENEEA.

The rearrangement uses TRBV28 and TRBJ1-5, with TRBD1 as a possible D gene (6 bases). Germline values: CDR1 MDHEN, CDR2 SYDVKM. The CDR3 covers 15 residues. V was pared by 9 bases and J by 2 bases, with 17 bases between. The CDR3, as DNA: TGTGCCAGTTCCGAGCAGGGGTTGGGCAATCAGCCCCAGCATTTT. Translation: CASSEQGLGNQPQHF.

The rearrangement joins TRBV5-4 to TRBJ1-2; TRBD1 is a possible D gene (6 bases). This CDR3 spans 15 amino acids. Germline V gene data show CDR1 as SGHNT and CDR2 as YYREEE (reference sequence). V lost 2 bases, J lost 2 bases, and 13 bases lay in between. DNA of the CDR3: TGTGCCAGCAGCTTCAGGACAGCAAGGAACTATGGCTACACCTTC. This gives the protein CASSFRTARNYGYTF.

This chain uses TRBV28 with TRBJ2-5, with 9 bases that match TRBD1. V shed 5 bases, J shed 2 bases, and the junction held 15 bases outside the gene matches. CDR1 is MDHEN and CDR2 is SYDVKM in the germline V gene. The CDR3 spans 18 residues. For the CDR3, the DNA is TGTGCCAGCAGTCCGGGGACAGGGTGGGGTCGGGGGCAAGAGACCCAGTACTTC. This codes for CASSPGTGWGRGQETQYF. Based on the CDR3 plus reference TRBV28 and TRBJ2-5, the full variable domain is DVKVTQSSRYLVKRTGEKVFLECVQDMDHENMFWYRQDPGLGLRLIYFSYDVKMKEKGDIPEGYSVSREKKERFSLILESASTNQTSMYLCASSPGTGWGRGQETQYFGPGTRLLVL.

The chain joins TRBV28 to TRBJ1-2; D uncertain. Trimming pared 10 bases from V and 3 bases from J, leaving 12 bases between. The CDR3 runs 12 residues. Germline V gene data show CDR1 as MDHEN and CDR2 as SYDVKM. CDR3 region: CATAGDYYGYTF. The CDR3 nucleotides are TGTGCCACCGCGGGTGATTACTATGGCTACACCTTC.

The chain employs TRBV3-1 (or the pseudogene TRBV3-2) and TRBJ1-4; D is uncertain. The germline V gene has CDR1 LGHDT and CDR2 YNNKEL (reference sequence). The ends were cut back, 6 bases at V and 8 bases at J, with 13 bases in the middle. The CDR3 spans 13 residues. CDR3 in DNA: TGTGCCAGCAGTGTCGACATTGACGAAAAACTGTTTTTT. It yields the protein CASSVDIDEKLFF.

V usage is TRBV12-3 or TRBV12-4 and J usage is TRBJ2-1; a weak D match, TRBD2 (5 bases). Trimming took 6 bases from V and 5 from J, leaving 11 bases between them. The CDR3 contains 13 residues. The CDR3 sequence is CASSRDRHNEQFF. CDR3 nucleotide sequence: TGTGCCAGCAGCCGGGATCGACACAATGAGCAGTTCTTC.

The chain couples TRBV19 to TRBJ2-6; 12 bases map to TRBD2. CDR1 and CDR2 from the germline V gene are LNHDA and SQIVND (reference sequence). Trimming removed 5 bases from V and 1 base from J; junction bases left unmatched: 6. The CDR3 has 18 residues. CDR3 sequence reads: CASSAKGLAGSGANVLTF. The CDR3 DNA reads as TGTGCCAGTAGTGCCAAAGGACTAGCGGGGTCTGGGGCCAACGTCCTGACTTTC. The variable domain in full, with the rest retrieved from reference TRBV19 and TRBJ2-6, is DGGITQSPKYLFRKEGQNVTLSCEQNLNHDAMYWYRQDPGQGLRLIYYSQIVNDFQKGDIAEGYSVSREKKESFPLTVTSAQKNPTAFYLCASSAKGLAGSGANVLTFGAGSRLTVL.

This clone was observed once. The chain recombines TRBV5-4 with TRBJ2-2; D is perhaps TRBD1 (6 bases). Trimming shortened V by 4 bases and J by 0 bases, and 10 bases separated the two germline ends. CDR1 and CDR2 (germline): SGHNT, YYREEE (reference sequence). The CDR3 has 15 amino acids. CDR3 in DNA: TGTGCCAGCAGCCGGGACACTCCGAACACCGGGGAGCTGTTTTTT. It translates to CASSRDTPNTGELFF.

This clone has only a few counts. The rearrangement uses TRBV5-1 and TRBJ2-3, with 10 nucleotides matching TRBD2. Trimming at V came to 4 bases and at J to 1 base, leaving 6 bases not matched to a gene. CDR1 and CDR2 (germline): SGHRS, YFSETQ. The CDR3 covers 16 residues. In DNA, the CDR3 is TGCGCCAGCAGCCTATACCTAGCGGGGGGCACAGATACGCAGTATTTT. Encoded protein: CASSLYLAGGTDTQYF. The full variable domain, with the rest looked up from reference TRBV5-1 and TRBJ2-3, is KAGVTQTPRYLIKTRGQQVTLSCSPISGHRSVSWYQQTPGQGLQFLFEYFSETQRNKGNFPGRFSGRQFSNSRSEMNVSTLELGDSALYLCASSLYLAGGTDTQYFGPGTRLTVL.

J is TRBJ1-2 and V is TRBV28; unclear D gene. Germline V lookup: CDR1 MDHEN, CDR2 SYDVKM. This CDR3 comprises 15 residues. With 4 bases removed from V and 5 bases from J, the gap between germline ends came to 17 bases. CDR3 sequence reads: CASSSLPPEQYGYTF. Written as DNA, the CDR3 is TGTGCCAGCAGTTCTCTCCCCCCCGAGCAATATGGCTACACCTTC.

The chain employs TRBV29-1 and TRBJ2-5, with 7 bases identical to TRBD1. Germline V gene lookup returns CDR1 SQVTM and CDR2 ANQGSEA. The CDR3 covers 19 residues. The CDR3 loop reads CRNFQNLDRVPPKRETQYF. In nucleotides, the CDR3 is TGCAGAAATTTCCAAAATTTAGACAGGGTACCCCCAAAAAGGGAGACCCAGTACTTC.

CDR3 in DNA: TGTGCCAGCAGCTTGCCGTCACCCGGCCAAGAGACCCAGTACTTC. Protein: CASSLPSPGQETQYF. The rearrangement uses TRBV11-2 and TRBJ2-5; no definite D call. Germline CDR1 SGHAT, CDR2 FQNNGV. This CDR3 is 15 amino acids long. Trimming took off 3 bases at V and 1 base at J, with 12 bases between the two ends.